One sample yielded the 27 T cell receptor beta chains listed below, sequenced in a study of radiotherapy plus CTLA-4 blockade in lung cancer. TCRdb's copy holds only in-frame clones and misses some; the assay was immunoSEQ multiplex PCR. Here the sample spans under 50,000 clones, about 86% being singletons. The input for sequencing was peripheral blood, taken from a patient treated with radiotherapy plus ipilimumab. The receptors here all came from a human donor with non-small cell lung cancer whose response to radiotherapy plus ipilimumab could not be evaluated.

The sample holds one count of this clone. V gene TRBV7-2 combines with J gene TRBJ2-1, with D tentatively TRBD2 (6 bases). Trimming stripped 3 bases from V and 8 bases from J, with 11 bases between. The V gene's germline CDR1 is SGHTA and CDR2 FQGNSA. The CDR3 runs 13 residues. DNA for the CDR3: TGTGCCAGCAGCTTGCGGGGAGCACATGAGCAGTTCTTC. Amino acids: CASSLRGAHEQFF.

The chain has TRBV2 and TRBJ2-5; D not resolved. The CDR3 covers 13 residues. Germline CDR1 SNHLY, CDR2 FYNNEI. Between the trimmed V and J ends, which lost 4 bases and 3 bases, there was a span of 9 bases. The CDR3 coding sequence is TGTGCCAGCAGTGTGGGCAAAAAAGAGACCCAGTACTTC. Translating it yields CASSVGKKETQYF.

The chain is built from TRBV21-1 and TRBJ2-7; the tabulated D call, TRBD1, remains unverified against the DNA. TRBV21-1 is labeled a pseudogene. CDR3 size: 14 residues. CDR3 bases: TGTGCCAGCAGCTCTCTGGACAGAGTCCACGAGCAGTACTTC. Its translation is CASSSLDRVHEQYF.

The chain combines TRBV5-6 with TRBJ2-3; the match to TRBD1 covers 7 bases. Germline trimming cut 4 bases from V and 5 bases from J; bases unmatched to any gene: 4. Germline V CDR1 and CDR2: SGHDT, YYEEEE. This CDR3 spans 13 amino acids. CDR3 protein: CASSTQGEDTQYF. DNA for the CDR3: TGTGCCAGCAGCACTCAGGGGGAAGATACGCAGTATTTT.

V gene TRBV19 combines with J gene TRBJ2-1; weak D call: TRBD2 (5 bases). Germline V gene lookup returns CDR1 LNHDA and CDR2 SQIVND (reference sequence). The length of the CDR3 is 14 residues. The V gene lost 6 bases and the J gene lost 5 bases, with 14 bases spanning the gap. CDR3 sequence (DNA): TGTGCCAGTAGGGACTCCGAAATGGACAATGAGCAGTTCTTC. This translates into CASRDSEMDNEQFF.

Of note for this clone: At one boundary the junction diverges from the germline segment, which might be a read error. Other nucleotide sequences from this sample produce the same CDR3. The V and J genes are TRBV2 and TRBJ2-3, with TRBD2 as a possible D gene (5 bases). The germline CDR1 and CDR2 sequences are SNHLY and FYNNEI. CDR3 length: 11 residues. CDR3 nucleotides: TGCGCCAGCCGAATAGCGGATACGCAGTATTTT. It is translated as CASRIADTQYF.

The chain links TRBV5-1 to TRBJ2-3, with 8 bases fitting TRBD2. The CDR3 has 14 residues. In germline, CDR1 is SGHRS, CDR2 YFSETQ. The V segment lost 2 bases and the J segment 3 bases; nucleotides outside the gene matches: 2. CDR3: CASSFGGATDTQYF. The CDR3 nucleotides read TGCGCCAGCAGCTTCGGGGGGGCAACAGATACGCAGTATTTT.

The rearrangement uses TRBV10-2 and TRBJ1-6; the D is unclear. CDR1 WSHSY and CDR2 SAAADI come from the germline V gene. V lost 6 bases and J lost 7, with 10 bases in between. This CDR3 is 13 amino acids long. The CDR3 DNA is TGCGCCAGCAGGCCCGGGTCGAATTCACCCCTCCACTTT. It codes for CASRPGSNSPLHF.

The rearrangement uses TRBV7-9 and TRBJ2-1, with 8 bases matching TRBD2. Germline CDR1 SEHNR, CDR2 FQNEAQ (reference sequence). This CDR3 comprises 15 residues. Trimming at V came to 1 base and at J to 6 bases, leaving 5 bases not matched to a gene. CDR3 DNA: TGTGCCAGCAGCTTAGGTAGCGGGACGAGCAATGAGCAGTTCTTC. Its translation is CASSLGSGTSNEQFF.

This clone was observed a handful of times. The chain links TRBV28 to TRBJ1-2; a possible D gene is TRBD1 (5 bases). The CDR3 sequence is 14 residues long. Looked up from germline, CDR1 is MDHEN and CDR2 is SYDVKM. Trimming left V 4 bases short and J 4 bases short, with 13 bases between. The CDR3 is CASSSEGRGYGYTF. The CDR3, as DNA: TGTGCCAGCAGTTCGGAGGGGCGCGGCTATGGCTACACCTTC.

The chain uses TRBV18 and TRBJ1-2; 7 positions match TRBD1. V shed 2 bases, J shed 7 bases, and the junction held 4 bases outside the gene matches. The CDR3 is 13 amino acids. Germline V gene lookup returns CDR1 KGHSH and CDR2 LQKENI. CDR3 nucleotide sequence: TGTGCCAGCTCACCAGGACAGGATCTTGGCTACACCTTC. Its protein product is CASSPGQDLGYTF.

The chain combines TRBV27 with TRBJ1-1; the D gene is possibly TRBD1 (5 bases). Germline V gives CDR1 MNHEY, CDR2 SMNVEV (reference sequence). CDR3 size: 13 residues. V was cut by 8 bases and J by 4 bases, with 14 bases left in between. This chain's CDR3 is CASLSGGSTEAFF. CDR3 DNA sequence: TGTGCCAGCCTATCCGGGGGGTCCACTGAAGCTTTCTTT.

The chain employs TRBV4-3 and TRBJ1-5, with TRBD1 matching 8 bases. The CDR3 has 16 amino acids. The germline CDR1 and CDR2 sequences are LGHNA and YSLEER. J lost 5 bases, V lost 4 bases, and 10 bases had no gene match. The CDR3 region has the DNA TGCGCCAGCAGCCCCTTTTACAGGGGGAACCATCAGCCCCAGCATTTT. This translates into CASSPFYRGNHQPQHF.

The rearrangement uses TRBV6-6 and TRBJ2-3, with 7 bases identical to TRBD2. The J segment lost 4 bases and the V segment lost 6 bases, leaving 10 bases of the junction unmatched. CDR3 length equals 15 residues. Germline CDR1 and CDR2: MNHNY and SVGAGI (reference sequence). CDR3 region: CASSPVGGSADTQYF. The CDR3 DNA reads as TGTGCCAGCAGCCCCGTGGGAGGGTCCGCAGATACGCAGTATTTT.

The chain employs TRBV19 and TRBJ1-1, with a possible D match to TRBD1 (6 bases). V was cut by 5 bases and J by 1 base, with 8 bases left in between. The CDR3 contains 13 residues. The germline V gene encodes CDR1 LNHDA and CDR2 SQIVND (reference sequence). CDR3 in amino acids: CASSFRGNTEAFF. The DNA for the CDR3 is TGTGCCAGTAGTTTCAGGGGGAACACTGAAGCTTTCTTT.

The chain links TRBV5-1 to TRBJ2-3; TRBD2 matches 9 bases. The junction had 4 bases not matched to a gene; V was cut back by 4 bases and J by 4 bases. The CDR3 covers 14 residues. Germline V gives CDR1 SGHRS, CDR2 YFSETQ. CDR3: CASSKAGGSDTQYF. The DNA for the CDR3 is TGCGCCAGCAGCAAAGCGGGAGGTTCAGATACGCAGTATTTT.

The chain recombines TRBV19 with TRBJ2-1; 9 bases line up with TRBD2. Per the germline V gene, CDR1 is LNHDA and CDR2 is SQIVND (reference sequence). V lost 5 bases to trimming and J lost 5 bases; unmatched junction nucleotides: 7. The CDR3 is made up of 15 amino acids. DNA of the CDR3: TGTGCCAGTAGTCTATGGGCTAGCGGGGACAATGAGCAGTTCTTC. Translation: CASSLWASGDNEQFF. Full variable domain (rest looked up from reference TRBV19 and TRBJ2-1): DGGITQSPKYLFRKEGQNVTLSCEQNLNHDAMYWYRQDPGQGLRLIYYSQIVNDFQKGDIAEGYSVSREKKESFPLTVTSAQKNPTAFYLCASSLWASGDNEQFFGPGTRLTVL.

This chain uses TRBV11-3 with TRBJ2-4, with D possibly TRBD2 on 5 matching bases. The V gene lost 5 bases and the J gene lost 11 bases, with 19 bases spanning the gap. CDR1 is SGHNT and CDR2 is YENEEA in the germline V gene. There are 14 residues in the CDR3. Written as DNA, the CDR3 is TGTGCCAGCAGCAACGGTCGCTTCGGGGTTTTTCAGTACTTC. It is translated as CASSNGRFGVFQYF.

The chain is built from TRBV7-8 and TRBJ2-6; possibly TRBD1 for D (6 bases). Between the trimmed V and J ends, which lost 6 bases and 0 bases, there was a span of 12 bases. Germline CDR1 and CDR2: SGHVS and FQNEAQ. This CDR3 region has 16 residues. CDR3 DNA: TGTGCCAGCAGTACAGGGTTTGGCTCTGGGGCCAACGTCCTGACTTTC. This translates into CASSTGFGSGANVLTF.

The CDR3 region is CASSQVSGFLNTEAFF. CDR3 DNA: TGCGCCAGCAGCCAAGTCTCGGGATTTCTGAACACTGAAGCTTTCTTT. The chain joins TRBV4-1 to TRBJ1-1, with unresolved D. This CDR3 is built from 16 residues. Germline assignment: CDR1 MGHRA and CDR2 YSYEKL. V was cut by 1 base and J by 0 bases, with 12 bases left in between.

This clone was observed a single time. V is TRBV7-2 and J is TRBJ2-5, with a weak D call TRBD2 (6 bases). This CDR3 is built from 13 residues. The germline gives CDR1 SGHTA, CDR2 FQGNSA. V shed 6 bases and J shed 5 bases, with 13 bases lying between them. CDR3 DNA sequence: TGTGCCAGCAGTCGACCTACTAGCGAGACCCAGTACTTC. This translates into CASSRPTSETQYF.

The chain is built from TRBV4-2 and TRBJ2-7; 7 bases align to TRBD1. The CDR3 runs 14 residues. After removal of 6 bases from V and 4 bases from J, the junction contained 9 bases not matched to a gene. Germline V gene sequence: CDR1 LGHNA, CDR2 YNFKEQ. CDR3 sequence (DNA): TGTGCCAGCAGTCTTACAGGGGAGAATTACGAGCAGTACTTC. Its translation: CASSLTGENYEQYF.

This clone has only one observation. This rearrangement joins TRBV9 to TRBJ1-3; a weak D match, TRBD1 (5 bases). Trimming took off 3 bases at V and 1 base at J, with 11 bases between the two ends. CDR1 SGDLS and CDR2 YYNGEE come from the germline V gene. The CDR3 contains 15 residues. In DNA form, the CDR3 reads TGTGCCAGCAGCGGATGGGGGGGGTCTGGAAACACCATATATTTT. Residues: CASSGWGGSGNTIYF.

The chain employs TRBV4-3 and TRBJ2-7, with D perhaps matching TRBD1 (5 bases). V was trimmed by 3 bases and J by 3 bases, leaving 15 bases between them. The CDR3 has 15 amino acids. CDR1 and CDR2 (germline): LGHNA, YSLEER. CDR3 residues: CASSQTATQVYEQYF. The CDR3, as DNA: TGCGCCAGCAGCCAGACAGCAACCCAAGTCTACGAGCAGTACTTC.

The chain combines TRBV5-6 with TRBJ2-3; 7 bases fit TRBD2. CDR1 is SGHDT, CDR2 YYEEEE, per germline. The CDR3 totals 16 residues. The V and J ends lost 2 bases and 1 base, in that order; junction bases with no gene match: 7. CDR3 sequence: CASSFVGGGRTDTQYF. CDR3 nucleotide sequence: TGTGCCAGCAGCTTCGTTGGCGGGGGACGCACAGATACGCAGTATTTT. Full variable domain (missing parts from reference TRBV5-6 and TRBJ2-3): DAGVTQSPTHLIKTRGQQVTLRCSPKSGHDTVSWYQQALGQGPQFIFQYYEEEERQRGNFPDRFSGHQFPNYSSELNVNALLLGDSALYLCASSFVGGGRTDTQYFGPGTRLTVL.

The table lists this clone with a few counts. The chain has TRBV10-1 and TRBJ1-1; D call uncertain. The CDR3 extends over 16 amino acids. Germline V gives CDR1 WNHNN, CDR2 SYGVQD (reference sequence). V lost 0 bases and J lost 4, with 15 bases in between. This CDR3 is CASSESNRVVGTEAFF. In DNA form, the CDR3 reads TGCGCCAGCAGTGAGTCGAATCGGGTCGTCGGCACTGAAGCTTTCTTT.

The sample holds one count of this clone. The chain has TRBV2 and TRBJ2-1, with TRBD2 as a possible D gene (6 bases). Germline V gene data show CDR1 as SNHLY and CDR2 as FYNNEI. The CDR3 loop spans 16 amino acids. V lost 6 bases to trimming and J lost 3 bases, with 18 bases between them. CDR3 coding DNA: TGTGCCAGCAGACGGGAGCTGCTCCGGAGCTACAATGAGCAGTTCTTC. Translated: CASRRELLRSYNEQFF.